This TCR beta chain was found in a study of PD-L1 blockade in urothelial cancer. As for the study in general: Enrolled patients had been treated previously with 0 to 3 chemotherapy regimens.

This sample's time point: pretreatment peripheral blood. Each patient's cancer was a locally advanced or metastatic urothelial carcinoma. Patients yielded 1 to 8 samples each, pretreatment and on-treatment. Method: immunoSEQ multiplex PCR; TCRdb's copy keeps in-frame clones and lacks some. Counted here are about 72,000 clones, approximately 86% occurring once; the ten biggest clones make up around 14%. The V gene's germline CDR1 is SEHNR and CDR2 FQNEAQ (reference sequence). V lost 5 bases and J lost 0, with 13 bases in between. This CDR3 contains 16 residues. The source of this sequence is a man in his sixties with urothelial cancer. This chain links TRBV7-9 with TRBJ2-2; D is perhaps TRBD2 (5 bases). The sample in question was PBMCs, obtained around atezolizumab (anti-PD-L1) treatment. The CDR3, as DNA: TGTGCCAGCAGCCTAGGTAGGACTGCGAACACCGGGGAGCTGTTTTTT. Translation gives CASSLGRTANTGELFF.